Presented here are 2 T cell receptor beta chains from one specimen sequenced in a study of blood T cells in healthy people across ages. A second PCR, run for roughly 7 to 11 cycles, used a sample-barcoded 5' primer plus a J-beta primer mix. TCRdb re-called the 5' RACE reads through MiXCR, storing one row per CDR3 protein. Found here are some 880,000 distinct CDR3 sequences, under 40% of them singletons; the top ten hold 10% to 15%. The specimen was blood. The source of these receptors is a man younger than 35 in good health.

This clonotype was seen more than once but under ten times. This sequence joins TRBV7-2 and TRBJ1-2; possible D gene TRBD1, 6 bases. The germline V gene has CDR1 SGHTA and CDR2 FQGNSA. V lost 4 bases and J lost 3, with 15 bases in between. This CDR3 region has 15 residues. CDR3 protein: CASSSPGAADYGYTF. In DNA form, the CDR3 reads TGTGCCAGCAGCTCCCCAGGGGCGGCCGACTATGGCTACACCTTC. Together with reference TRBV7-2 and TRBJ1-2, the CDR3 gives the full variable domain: GAGVSQSPSNKVTEKGKDVELRCDPISGHTALYWYRQSLGQGLEFLIYFQGNSAPDKSGLPSDRFSAERTGGSVSTLTIQRTQQEDSAVYLCASSSPGAADYGYTFGSGTRLTVV.

CDR3 sequence reads: CASTDRWGAPTGELFF. For the CDR3, the DNA is TGTGCCAGCACCGACCGGTGGGGGGCTCCCACCGGGGAGCTGTTTTTT. This rearrangement joins TRBV7-2 to TRBJ2-2; D may be TRBD1 or TRBD2 (6 bases each). The CDR3 covers 16 residues. CDR1 is SGHTA and CDR2 is FQGNSA in the germline V gene. Trimming shortened V by 7 bases and J by 4 bases, and 19 bases separated the two germline ends.